A selection of T cell receptor beta chains follows, all from one sample in a study of T-cell memory formation after mild COVID-19. TCRdb recomputed calls from the 5' RACE reads with MiXCR, one row per CDR3 protein. The table records hundreds of thousands of distinct CDR3 sequences, about 15% of them present only once. The sequencing sample was made of PBMCs or a T cell subset sorted from them (not recorded which). The receptor set was obtained from a man aged 18 to 29 who had mild COVID-19 (a few samples of this study predate the infection). Cell type and time point are not known. Each CDR3 is given with its conserved first and last residue. Fields, in order: V gene, clone size, CDR3 length, D gene, J gene, CDR3 protein, CDR3 DNA. D genes are given only for firm matches. The size entry is marked missing in some rows and otherwise reads once, few, many or a size class.

>TRBV7-9|NA|14|NA|TRBJ2-3
CASKADSSTDTQYF
TGTGCCAGCAAGGCGGACAGTAGCACAGATACGCAGTATTTT
>TRBV4-2|NA|18|NA|TRBJ1-1
CASSQPSYLEARGTEAFF
TGTGCCAGCAGCCAACCCTCCTACTTAGAGGCCAGGGGTACTGAAGCTTTCTTT
>TRBV6-2/TRBV6-3|NA|14|TRBD1|TRBJ2-1
CASSVGQGAGEQFF
TGTGCCAGCAGTGTTGGACAGGGGGCGGGTGAGCAGTTCTTC
>TRBV11-2|NA|14|NA|TRBJ2-3
CASSLEWGGDTQYF
TGTGCCAGCAGCTTAGAATGGGGCGGAGATACGCAGTATTTT
>TRBV6-2/TRBV6-3|NA|13|TRBD1|TRBJ2-5
CASSSGQEETQYF
TGTGCCAGCAGTTCGGGACAGGAGGAGACCCAGTACTTC
>TRBV7-2|many|14|NA|TRBJ1-3
CASRPTGIGNTIYF
TGTGCCAGCAGACCTACAGGGATCGGAAACACCATATATTTT
>TRBV7-8|NA|13|NA|TRBJ1-1
CASRFLGNTEAFF
TGTGCCAGCAGATTTTTGGGGAACACTGAAGCTTTCTTT
>TRBV6-6|many|14|TRBD2|TRBJ2-5
CASSYSGGAETQYF
TGTGCCAGCAGTTACAGCGGGGGGGCAGAGACCCAGTACTTC
>TRBV7-2|many|14|NA|TRBJ2-2
CASSFRQNTGELFF
TGTGCCAGCAGCTTTCGACAGAACACCGGGGAGCTGTTTTTT
>TRBV4-1|NA|16|NA|TRBJ1-2
CASSQGRAELGYGYTF
TGCGCCAGCAGCCAGGGCAGGGCGGAGTTGGGCTATGGCTACACCTTC
>TRBV27|few|14|NA|TRBJ2-7
CASSPGGGVYEQYF
TGTGCCAGCAGTCCTGGAGGGGGTGTCTACGAGCAGTACTTC
>TRBV5-1|few|16|TRBD2|TRBJ2-1
CASSLDSGGLYNEQFF
TGCGCCAGCAGCTTGGATAGCGGGGGGCTTTACAATGAGCAGTTCTTC
>TRBV4-3|NA|13|NA|TRBJ1-6
CASSPRGYSPLHF
TGCGCCAGCAGCCCACGAGGATATTCACCCCTCCACTTT
>TRBV7-6|many|15|NA|TRBJ2-1
CASSSAISSYNEQFF
TGTGCCAGCAGCTCGGCGATTAGCTCCTACAATGAGCAGTTCTTC
>TRBV18|NA|15|NA|TRBJ2-1
CASSPRVRDYNEQFF
TGTGCCAGCTCACCAAGGGTTCGGGATTACAATGAGCAGTTCTTC
>TRBV7-6|NA|15|NA|TRBJ1-5
CASSLRVGRNQPQHF
TGTGCCAGCAGCTTACGAGTTGGGCGCAATCAGCCCCAGCATTTT
>TRBV7-2|many|14|NA|TRBJ2-7
CASTFSRTNYEQYF
TGTGCCAGCACCTTCTCCAGGACTAACTACGAGCAGTACTTC
>TRBV20-1|few|13|NA|TRBJ1-5
CSAKRTANQPQHF
TGCAGTGCCAAAAGGACAGCGAATCAGCCCCAGCATTTT
>TRBV7-2|few|17|NA|TRBJ1-5
CASSLVSGALSNQPQHF
TGTGCCAGCAGCTTAGTTTCTGGGGCGCTGAGCAATCAGCCCCAGCATTTT
>TRBV10-3|few|16|NA|TRBJ2-3
CAISIRGREVTDTQYF
TGTGCCATCAGTATTCGGGGACGGGAAGTCACAGATACGCAGTATTTT
>TRBV7-3|few|17|TRBD1|TRBJ2-1
CASSYVGGDRGDNEQFF
TGTGCCAGCAGCTACGTAGGGGGGGACAGGGGAGACAATGAGCAGTTCTTC
>TRBV6-6|few|15|NA|TRBJ1-1
CASSYAGQRNTEAFF
TGTGCCAGCAGTTACGCAGGACAGCGGAACACTGAAGCTTTCTTT
>TRBV29-1|NA|12|NA|TRBJ1-2
CSVLRGHTGYTF
TGCAGCGTTCTACGGGGCCATACTGGCTACACCTTC
>TRBV15|NA|17|TRBD1|TRBJ1-1
CATSRDREDRGDTEAFF
TGTGCCACCAGCAGAGATAGAGAGGACAGGGGAGACACTGAAGCTTTCTTT
>TRBV7-2|NA|13|NA|TRBJ1-6
CAVRSSYNSPLHF
TGTGCCGTACGGAGCTCCTATAATTCACCCCTCCACTTT
>TRBV24-1|few|12|NA|TRBJ1-2
CATAEDSYGYTF
TGTGCCACCGCAGAGGACAGCTATGGCTACACCTTC
>TRBV19|NA|13|TRBD1|TRBJ2-7
CASDPGQGAPQYF
TGTGCCAGCGACCCGGGACAGGGGGCGCCGCAGTACTTC
>TRBV3-1|NA|14|NA|TRBJ1-1
CASSQISGNTEAFF
TGTGCCAGCAGCCAAATTTCGGGGAACACTGAAGCTTTCTTT
>TRBV7-3|few|13|TRBD2|TRBJ2-2
CASTQRGAGELFF
TGTGCCAGCACACAGCGGGGGGCCGGGGAGCTGTTTTTT
>TRBV6-2/TRBV6-3|NA|12|NA|TRBJ1-6
CASSDWASPLHF
TGTGCCAGCAGCGACTGGGCATCACCCCTCCACTTT
>TRBV12-3/TRBV12-4|NA|14|NA|TRBJ1-1
CASSPQDLNTEAFF
TGTGCCAGCAGTCCCCAGGACCTGAACACTGAAGCTTTCTTT
>TRBV7-3|few|15|TRBD1|TRBJ1-1
CASSRGGLLNTEAFF
TGTGCCAGCAGCCGAGGGGGCCTTTTGAACACTGAAGCTTTCTTT
>TRBV12-3/TRBV12-4|NA|14|NA|TRBJ1-2
CASSLFGANYGYTF
TGTGCCAGCAGTTTATTTGGAGCTAACTATGGCTACACCTTC
>TRBV7-9|few|11|NA|TRBJ1-1
CAPQEETEAFF
TGTGCCCCCCAGGAGGAGACTGAAGCTTTCTTT
>TRBV11-2|NA|17|NA|TRBJ1-1
CASSPSFRQIMNTEAFF
TGTGCCAGCAGCCCCAGCTTTAGACAGATCATGAACACTGAAGCTTTCTTT
>TRBV28|NA|16|NA|TRBJ2-7
CASRPGTGRGLIEQYF
TGTGCCAGCAGACCGGGAACAGGGAGGGGATTGATCGAGCAGTACTTC
>TRBV10-3|NA|15|TRBD2|TRBJ2-3
CAISGGLAGGGTQYF
TGTGCCATCAGCGGGGGACTAGCGGGGGGAGGCACGCAGTATTTT
>TRBV6-5|NA|13|NA|TRBJ1-1
CATKQRGDAEAFF
TGTGCCACCAAACAAAGGGGTGACGCTGAAGCTTTCTTT
>TRBV10-1|NA|16|NA|TRBJ2-3
CASSESGQGPRYTQYF
TGCGCCAGCAGTGAGTCGGGACAAGGGCCTCGCTATACGCAGTATTTT
>TRBV12-3/TRBV12-4|many|13|NA|TRBJ2-5
CASSSGFWETQYF
TGTGCCAGCAGCTCAGGATTCTGGGAGACCCAGTACTTC
>TRBV20-1|NA|15|NA|TRBJ2-2
CSARDRGRVTGELFF
TGCAGTGCTAGAGATCGAGGGCGAGTCACCGGGGAGCTGTTTTTT
>TRBV6-6|NA|15|NA|TRBJ1-4
CASTRTGLANEKLFF
TGTGCCAGCACGCGAACAGGGTTAGCTAATGAAAAACTGTTTTTT
>TRBV3-1|few|16|NA|TRBJ1-2
CASSQVSTPYLSGYTF
TGTGCCAGCAGCCAAGTTTCTACACCCTACCTATCTGGCTACACCTTC
>TRBV29-1|NA|15|NA|TRBJ2-3
CSVVSDYGSTDTQYF
TGCAGCGTTGTCTCGGACTATGGAAGCACAGATACGCAGTATTTT
>TRBV4-1|few|17|NA|TRBJ1-2
CASSPDHTPQGLFGYTF
TGCGCCAGCAGCCCAGACCATACCCCCCAGGGCCTTTTCGGCTACACCTTC
>TRBV19|NA|14|NA|TRBJ1-5
CASRVGGAGQPQHF
TGTGCCAGTAGGGTTGGGGGCGCGGGTCAGCCCCAGCATTTT
>TRBV5-4|once|15|TRBD1|TRBJ2-3
CASSADRALADTQYF
TGTGCCAGCAGCGCAGACAGGGCCCTAGCAGATACGCAGTATTTT
>TRBV7-2|NA|14|NA|TRBJ2-3
CASSSAGRDETQYF
TGTGCCAGCAGCTCTGCGGGGCGGGATGAGACGCAGTATTTT
>TRBV7-9|few|11|NA|TRBJ1-1
CASSLIRAAFF
TGTGCCAGCAGCTTAATCCGGGCAGCTTTCTTT
>TRBV12-3/TRBV12-4|few|13|NA|TRBJ1-1
CAITGTGETEAFF
TGTGCCATCACCGGGACGGGAGAGACTGAAGCTTTCTTT
>TRBV3-1|few|13|NA|TRBJ1-1
CASSRGGATEAFF
TGTGCCAGCAGCCGAGGGGGGGCTACTGAAGCTTTCTTT